Below, one T cell receptor (beta chain) is given with its context. Trimming removed 4 bases from V and 3 bases from J, with 13 bases in between. This CDR3 contains 14 residues. CDR1 and CDR2 from the germline V gene are LGHDT and YNNKEL (reference sequence). As handled by the study authors: Estimates of nucleated cell counts were drawn from the amplification of reference gene primers. Clones were sequenced by immunoSEQ multiplex PCR, and TCRdb holds only the in-frame ones, with some missing. Clone size and V and J calls were adopted from that table, with D and trimming inferred from the DNA. The data hold more than 100,000 clones, with roughly 88% observed a single time. This sample stems from a study of blood T cell repertoires in COVID-19. At the level of the study: The United States, Italy and Spain were the sources of the acute and convalescent COVID-19 samples. PBMCs, B-cell-depleted T cells, or T cells provided the cDNA or gDNA that made up the material.

This receptor was obtained from a human donor in a cohort sampled during active COVID-19. Sample: peripheral blood. The chain uses TRBV3-1 (or the pseudogene TRBV3-2) and TRBJ2-7; tentative D call: TRBD2 (5 bases). The CDR3: CASSLGPGIYEQYF. CDR3 DNA sequence: TGTGCCAGCAGCCTTGGCCCGGGAATCTACGAGCAGTACTTC.